Described below is a single T cell receptor delta chain sequence and its context. This clone has a handful of counts. Its antigen specificity is not known. No base quality values were provided; no much bigger clone lies one nucleotide off. Library preparation was by 5' RACE. Sequenced using an Illumina MiSeq. Public reads were reanalyzed in TCRdb with CATT, and rows carrying the same DNA were merged afterwards. Counted in this sample were 2,000 to 2,500 delta-chain clones; about 26% of them appeared once. 17% of the sample is taken by the ten largest. The sample originates from a study of delta chain sequences of gamma delta T cells (dated by TCRdb to the late 2010s). The germline V gene specifies GEAIGNYY as CDR1 and EKD as CDR2. V is cut by 0 bases and J by 0 bases, and the space between the germline ends is 22 bases. Including the terminal cysteine and phenylalanine, the CDR3 comprises 19 residues. Only the CDR3 DNA stays, 57 bases, in frame from base 1.

The sequence was obtained from a human donor in good health. The V and J segments used are TRDV2 and TRDJ1; D gene: possibly TRDD3, on 5 matching bases. The sequenced sample was either unsorted cells or a sorted T cell fraction (not recorded which). The CDR3 has the sequence CACDTGSGALRGYTDKLIF. The DNA is TGTGCCTGTGACACCGGCAGTGGGGCCCTGCGGGGGTACACCGATAAACTCATCTTT.